The 2 T cell receptor beta chains presented below share a single source sample, sequenced in a study of blood T cell repertoires in COVID-19. Profiled with immunoSEQ multiplex PCR; TCRdb holds only in-frame clones, not every one. The sample includes over 75,000 clones, roughly 84% of them seen just once. What was sequenced was peripheral blood. These receptors were taken from a woman of 80 years or more with acute or convalescent COVID-19.

V is TRBV27 and J is TRBJ2-3, with a tentative D call TRBD1 (6 bases). The V end was cut by 1 base, the J end by 0 bases, with 11 bases between. The CDR3 consists of 16 residues. The germline V gene has CDR1 MNHEY and CDR2 SMNVEV (reference sequence). The CDR3 coding sequence is TGTGCCAGCAGTTTATTGGGGGCCCCCAGCACAGATACGCAGTATTTT. This codes for CASSLLGAPSTDTQYF.

The V call is TRBV19, the J call TRBJ1-1; no clear D gene. Germline V gene sequence: CDR1 LNHDA, CDR2 SQIVND (reference sequence). The CDR3 runs to 12 residues. The V end lost 10 bases, the J end lost 1 base, and 10 bases lay between the germline ends. The CDR3 here is CATLTGNTEAFF. The CDR3 DNA reads TGTGCCACCCTAACGGGGAACACTGAAGCTTTCTTT.